These 25 T cell receptor delta chains originate from one sample sequenced in a study of gammadelta T cells in human blood. TCRdb re-identified clones in the RT-PCR reads via CATT. Among around 300 delta-chain clones, about a third were seen once, and the ten largest hold around 30%. The source material was Vgamma9Vdelta2 gamma-delta T cells from cord blood. These receptors were obtained from a newborn.

This clone is classed as large. The identical CDR3 is also encoded by other nucleotide sequences in the sample. The V gene is TRDV2, the J gene TRDJ1; TRDD3 is a possible D gene (6 bases). CDR1 is GEAIGNYY and CDR2 is EKD in the germline V gene. The germline V and J ends were trimmed by 0 bases and 2 bases, with 6 bases remaining between them. This CDR3 is built from 13 residues. The CDR3 nucleotides are TGTGCCTGTGACACCTGGGGGACCGATAAACTCATCTTT. This codes for CACDTWGTDKLIF.

This clone is large. The sample has other DNA sequences that encode this CDR3 too. This rearrangement joins TRDV2 to TRDJ3, with 8 nucleotides matching TRDD3. Germline-derived CDR1 and CDR2 are GEAIGNYY and EKD. This CDR3 is 18 amino acids long. The junction had 3 bases not matched to a gene; V was cut back by 0 bases and J by 0 bases. CDR3 sequence: CACDTVGDASWDTRQMFF. The CDR3 DNA is TGTGCCTGTGACACCGTGGGGGATGCCTCCTGGGACACCCGACAGATGTTTTTC.

By its share, this clone is large. A much larger clone lies a single base off, so this may be a read error. Other DNA sequences of this sample code for an identical CDR3. The chain joins TRDV2 to TRDJ3; TRDD3 aligns across 7 bases. The V gene's germline CDR1 is GEAIGNYY and CDR2 EKD. The CDR3 has 16 amino acids. The CDR3 sequence: CACDWGNRWDTRQMFF. CDR3 bases: TGTGCCTGTGACTGGGGGAACCGGTGGGACACTCGACAGATGTTTTTC.

This clone appeared a few times. A clone one base away is much larger, so this may be a read error. This sample includes further DNA sequences coding for the same CDR3. The V gene is TRDV2, the J gene TRDJ3; 7 nucleotides line up with TRDD3. This CDR3 has 16 amino acids. Germline-derived CDR1 and CDR2 are GEAIGNYY and EKD. The CDR3 DNA is TGTGCCTGTGACTGGGGGAGCTCCTGGGACACTCGACAGATGTTTTTC. Its translation: CACDWGSSWDTRQMFF.

This clone was observed a few times. The junction differs from germline at one of its ends, possibly a read error. Other DNA sequences in the same sample also yield this CDR3. The chain joins TRDV2 to TRDJ3; D not resolved. The CDR3 is made up of 13 amino acids. Germline V gene sequence: CDR1 GEAIGNYY, CDR2 EKD. The CDR3 reads CACDTWDTRQMFF. The CDR3 nucleotides read TGTGCCTGTGACACCTGGGACACTCGACAGATGTTTTTC.

About this clone: A far larger clone is off by one base, so a read error is likely. This sample also contains other DNA sequences that code for the same CDR3. This rearrangement joins TRDV2 to TRDJ1, with TRDD3 matching 11 bases. CDR1 and CDR2 from the germline V gene are GEAIGNYY and EKD. V was pared by 0 bases and J by 3 bases, with 20 bases of the junction left unmatched. CDR3 size: 21 residues. The CDR3, as DNA: TGTGCCTGTGACACCAAGACCTATGCTCGTAGGTGGGGGATACGCGCCGATAAACTCATCTTT. Residues: CACDTKTYARRWGIRADKLIF.

The V call is TRDV2, the J call TRDJ3, with 9 bases aligning to TRDD3. J lost 1 base, V lost 2 bases, and 2 bases had no gene match. Germline V gene lookup returns CDR1 GEAIGNYY and CDR2 EKD. This CDR3 has 17 residues. For the CDR3, the DNA is TGTGCCTGTGACAATACTGGGGGATCCTGGGACACCCGACAGATGTTTTTC. Translating it yields CACDNTGGSWDTRQMFF.

This clone is classed as large. This may stem from a read error, because a much larger clone lies one nucleotide away. Other DNA sequences from this sample encode an identical CDR3 as well. The rearrangement uses TRDV2 and TRDJ3; TRDD3 matches at 12 bases. Germline CDR1 reads GEAIGNYY; CDR2 reads EKD. This CDR3 is 18 amino acids long. CDR3 protein: CACDAILGDTWDTRQMFF. In nucleotides, the CDR3 is TGTGCCTGTGACGCTATACTGGGGGATACTTGGGACACTCGACAGATGTTTTTC.

This clone was counted a few times. This chain connects TRDV2 to TRDJ3; TRDD3 agrees at 7 bases. The CDR3 has 19 residues. CDR1 is GEAIGNYY and CDR2 is EKD in the germline V gene. J gave up 0 bases and V 0 bases, and 7 bases lay outside the gene matches. CDR3 DNA sequence: TGTGCCTGTGACACCGTTGAATGGGGGAGCTCCTGGGACACCCGACAGATGTTTTTC. Translated: CACDTVEWGSSWDTRQMFF.

This clone ranks as large (0.1 to 1%). The sample has other DNA sequences that encode this CDR3 too. The rearrangement joins TRDV2 to TRDJ3; 13 bases line up with TRDD3. V lost 0 bases, J lost 0 bases, and 10 bases stayed unmatched. CDR3 length: 22 residues. Germline V CDR1 and CDR2: GEAIGNYY, EKD. The CDR3 bases are TGTGCCTGTGACACCGTACTGGGGGATACGCTCTTTAGCTCCTGGGACACCCGACAGATGTTTTTC. Protein sequence: CACDTVLGDTLFSSWDTRQMFF.

In its sample, this clone was seen once. The likely explanation is a read error, given a far larger clone one base away. The chain employs TRDV2 and TRDJ3, with D possibly matching TRDD3 (6 bases). CDR1 is GEAIGNYY and CDR2 is EKD in the germline V gene. The CDR3 loop spans 22 amino acids. Trimming removed 3 bases from V and 4 bases from J, with 30 bases in between. DNA for the CDR3: TGTGCCTGTGACCCACTTCGGATGGGGGGGAGATACAGGCGATGGGACACCCGACAGATGTTTTTC. Protein: CACDPLRMGGRYRRWDTRQMFF.

Sample share makes this clone hyperexpanded (1% or more). Other DNA sequences in the same sample also yield this CDR3. The rearrangement joins TRDV2 to TRDJ3; 7 nucleotides line up with TRDD3. CDR1 is GEAIGNYY, CDR2 EKD, per germline. V dropped 3 bases and J dropped 0; count of bases not matched to a gene: 1. This CDR3 has 16 amino acids. In nucleotides, the CDR3 is TGTGCCTGTGACTGGGGGAACTCCTGGGACACCCGACAGATGTTTTTC. It is translated as CACDWGNSWDTRQMFF.

In this sample, this clone turned up once. The chain couples TRDV2 to TRDJ1; 9 bases agree with TRDD3. The germline V gene encodes CDR1 GEAIGNYY and CDR2 EKD. With 0 bases clipped from V and 10 bases from J, the junction kept 11 bases outside the gene matches. There are 15 residues in the CDR3. Written as DNA, the CDR3 is TGTGCCTGTGACACCGCTGGGGGATTCCCGGGAGGACTCATCTTT. This encodes CACDTAGGFPGGLIF.

Notes on this clone: Just one base apart from a much larger clone, this may be a read error. This same CDR3 is encoded by further DNA sequences in the sample. The rearrangement uses TRDV2 and TRDJ3; 11 positions match TRDD3. From germline, CDR1 is GEAIGNYY and CDR2 EKD. The CDR3 has 18 amino acids. CDR3 sequence reads: CACDVLGDSSWDTRQMFF. CDR3 coding DNA: TGTGCCTGTGACGTACTGGGGGATAGCTCCTGGGACACTCGACAGATGTTTTTC.

To note about this clone: It is likely a read error: a sequence one base away is far more abundant. This rearrangement joins TRDV2 to TRDJ1; D possibly corresponds to TRDD3 (6 bases). Germline V gene sequence: CDR1 GEAIGNYY, CDR2 EKD. V shed 5 bases and J shed 4 bases, with 19 bases lying between them. The CDR3 spans 15 residues. The CDR3 DNA reads TGTGCCTGTGTCTCGACTGGGTTGTGGATCGATAAACTCATCTTT. Its protein is CACVSTGLWIDKLIF.

Comment on this clone: A far larger clone lies a single base away; this is likely a read error. V gene TRDV2 combines with J gene TRDJ3; the match to TRDD3 covers 10 bases. Germline-derived CDR1 and CDR2 are GEAIGNYY and EKD. The CDR3 is made up of 20 amino acids. The CDR3 coding sequence is TGTGCCTGTGACACAATCGCTGGGGGATATCGCTCCTGGGACCCCCGACAGATGTTTTTC. Encoded protein: CACDTIAGGYRSWDPRQMFF.

Points on this clone: A much larger clone lies a single base off, so this may be a read error. Other DNA sequences in the same sample also yield this CDR3. The V call is TRDV2, the J call TRDJ1; possibly TRDD3 for D (7 bases). This CDR3 spans 21 amino acids. V shed 0 bases and J shed 5 bases, with 33 bases lying between them. Germline V CDR1 and CDR2: GEAIGNYY, EKD. CDR3 bases: TGTGCCTGTGACACCGGATCTCCTACACTATCCCGTACTGGGGAGGGTGATAAACTCATCTTT. This translates into CACDTGSPTLSRTGEGDKLIF.

This clone is termed hyperexpanded. This specimen includes other DNA sequences encoding the same CDR3. This chain connects TRDV2 to TRDJ3; 9 nucleotides match TRDD3. V was pared by 3 bases and J by 0 bases, with 2 bases of the junction left unmatched. CDR1 GEAIGNYY and CDR2 EKD come from the germline V gene. This CDR3 comprises 17 residues. CDR3 nucleotides: TGTGCCTGTGACTACTGGGGGAGCTCCTGGGACACCCGACAGATGTTTTTC. It translates to CACDYWGSSWDTRQMFF.

In regard to this clone: A far larger clone is one nucleotide away, so this likely arose from a read error. This sample also contains other DNA sequences that code for the same CDR3. The rearrangement links TRDV2 to TRDJ1; 11 bases map to TRDD3. Germline V gene sequence: CDR1 GEAIGNYY, CDR2 EKD. The length of the CDR3 is 21 residues. Trimming took 0 bases from V and 5 from J; bases not matched to a gene: 22. The CDR3 region is CACDTKTYARRWGIRADKLIF. The CDR3 DNA reads as TGTGCCTGTGACACCAAGACCTACGCTCGTAGGTGGGGGATACGCGCAGATAAACTCATCTTT.

Of note for this clone: A far larger clone is just one base off, so this is likely a read error. V gene TRDV2 combines with J gene TRDJ3; 7 bases align to TRDD3. The CDR3 contains 16 residues. The germline gives CDR1 GEAIGNYY, CDR2 EKD. The DNA of the CDR3 is TGTGCCTGTGACTGGGGGAGCTCCTGGGACACCCGAAAGATGTTTTTC. This sequence encodes CACDWGSSWDTRKMFF.

Concerning this clone itself: A far larger clone is off by one base, so a read error is likely. Other nucleotide sequences from this sample produce the same CDR3. The chain recombines TRDV2 with TRDJ3; 10 bases fit TRDD3. CDR3 length equals 17 residues. Germline CDR1 and CDR2: GEAIGNYY and EKD. The DNA of the CDR3 is TGTGCCTGTGACACAGTACTGGGGGATTGGGACACTCGACAGATGTTTTTC. It encodes CACDTVLGDWDTRQMFF.

Details on this clone: The junction does not match germline at one end; this may be a read error. Other DNA variants within this sample encode the same CDR3. This chain uses TRDV2 with TRDJ1; TRDD3 might be the D (7 bases). The CDR3 is 21 residues long. Germline V gene lookup returns CDR1 GEAIGNYY and CDR2 EKD. The CDR3 DNA reads as TGTGCTTGTGACACCGGATCTCCTACACTATCCCGTACTGGGGAGGGTGATAAACTCATCTTT. Protein product: CACDTGSPTLSRTGEGDKLIF.

The sample holds a few counts of this clone. A read error likely explains this, since a far larger clone differs by one base. V is TRDV2 and J is TRDJ3, with 11 bases that match TRDD3. This CDR3 region has 20 residues. The germline CDR1 and CDR2 sequences are GEAIGNYY and EKD. V trimming: 1 base; J trimming: 0 bases; junction bases outside the gene matches: 7. CDR3 in amino acids: CACDTITGGYRSWDTRQMFF. CDR3 DNA sequence: TGTGCCTGTGACACAATCACTGGGGGATATCGCTCCTGGGACACCCGACAGATGTTTTTC.

V is TRDV2 and J is TRDJ1; 10 bases map to TRDD3. Losses at the gene ends were 3 bases for V and 7 bases for J; bases not matched to a gene: 7. Germline loops: CDR1 GEAIGNYY, CDR2 EKD. There are 14 residues in the CDR3. The CDR3 nucleotides are TGTGCCTGTGACCCCGTACTGGGGGATTCTAAACTCATCTTT. It is translated as CACDPVLGDSKLIF.

To note about this clone: A much larger clone differs by one base, so this may be a read error. The same CDR3 is also encoded by other DNA sequences in this sample. The V call is TRDV2, the J call TRDJ3, with 10 nucleotides matching TRDD3. This CDR3 region has 19 residues. Germline V gene lookup returns CDR1 GEAIGNYY and CDR2 EKD. The CDR3 sequence is CACDTWGIPSSWDTRQMFF. The CDR3 DNA reads as TGTGCCTGTGACACCTGGGGGATACCGAGCTCCTGGGACACTCGACAGATGTTTTTC.